The 18 T cell receptor beta chains below were found in one sample sequenced in a study of blood T cell repertoires in COVID-19. Sequencing used immunoSEQ multiplex PCR; TCRdb keeps in-frame clones, though not all of them. This table holds hundreds of thousands of clones, 88% found once. Sequenced material: peripheral blood. The receptors were gathered from a woman aged 25-40 years with COVID-19, enrolled during active disease.

CDR3 loop: CASSRDSSTDTQYF. CDR3 DNA sequence: TGTGCCAGCTCCCGGGACTCTAGCACAGATACGCAGTATTTT. This sequence joins TRBV18 and TRBJ2-3; a weak D match, TRBD2 (6 bases). The CDR3 extends over 14 amino acids. CDR1 and CDR2 (germline): KGHSH, LQKENI. Trimming left V 6 bases short and J 0 bases short, with 10 bases between. The full variable domain, with the rest looked up from reference TRBV18 and TRBJ2-3, is NAGVMQNPRHLVRRRGQEARLRCSPMKGHSHVYWYRQLPEEGLKFMVYLQKENIIDESGMPKERFSAEFPKEGPSILRIQQVVRGDSAAYFCASSRDSSTDTQYFGPGTRLTVL.

The rearrangement uses TRBV6-6 and TRBJ1-2, with D perhaps matching TRBD1 (6 bases). Trimming shortened V by 2 bases and J by 2 bases, and 12 bases separated the two germline ends. The CDR3 loop spans 15 amino acids. The germline gives CDR1 MNHNY, CDR2 SVGAGI (reference sequence). This CDR3 is CASSYVPQGNYGYTF. In nucleotides, the CDR3 is TGTGCCAGCAGTTACGTCCCGCAGGGGAACTATGGCTACACCTTC.

The chain recombines TRBV6-6 with TRBJ2-2; 8 bases fit TRBD2. The germline CDR1 and CDR2 sequences are MNHNY and SVGAGI (reference sequence). This CDR3 spans 18 amino acids. The junction had 14 bases not matched to a gene; V was cut back by 5 bases and J by 3 bases. The CDR3 reads CASSRPGSGAEYTGELFF. DNA for the CDR3: TGTGCCAGCAGTCGGCCGGGTAGCGGGGCGGAGTACACCGGGGAGCTGTTTTTT.

This clone was seen more than once but under ten times. CDR3 sequence reads: CAGEEGINYGYTF. In DNA, the CDR3 is TGTGCCGGGGAAGAGGGCATTAACTATGGCTACACCTTC. This chain connects TRBV21-1 to TRBJ1-2. TRBV21-1 is listed as a pseudogene. The CDR3 length is 13 residues.

The gene calls are TRBV18 and TRBJ2-7, with a possible D match to TRBD1 (7 bases). There are 15 residues in the CDR3. Germline V CDR1 and CDR2: KGHSH, LQKENI. V lost 3 bases and J 3 bases, leaving 15 bases between the germline ends. CDR3 bases: TGTGCCAGCTCACCGCAATCAGGGGGGCACTACGAGCAGTACTTC. It yields the protein CASSPQSGGHYEQYF.

The genes are TRBV7-2 and TRBJ2-5; D ambiguous. The V end was cut by 4 bases, the J end by 0 bases, with 6 bases between. The CDR3 contains 13 residues. Per the germline V gene, CDR1 is SGHTA and CDR2 is FQGNSA. The CDR3 loop is CASSSRDQETQYF. DNA for the CDR3: TGTGCCAGCAGCTCCCGGGACCAAGAGACCCAGTACTTC.

The chain is built from TRBV20-1 and TRBJ2-5; D is perhaps TRBD2 (6 bases). This CDR3 is built from 11 residues. V lost 6 bases and J 5 bases, leaving 10 bases between the germline ends. The V gene's germline CDR1 is DFQATT and CDR2 SNEGSKA (reference sequence). This CDR3 reads CSARLVETQYF. CDR3 DNA: TGCAGTGCCAGACTAGTTGAGACCCAGTACTTC.

The chain carries TRBV7-2 and TRBJ1-5; 8 bases are shared with TRBD1. The V and J ends lost 5 bases and 5 bases, in that order; junction bases with no gene match: 8. Per germline, CDR1 SGHTA and CDR2 FQGNSA. The CDR3 is made up of 15 amino acids. The CDR3 DNA follows: TGTGCCAGCAGCCTTGGACAGGGAGGAGATCAGCCCCAGCATTTT. It translates to CASSLGQGGDQPQHF.

The V and J genes are TRBV6-1 and TRBJ2-1; TRBD1 is a possible D gene (6 bases). V dropped 0 bases and J dropped 4 bases, with 13 bases sitting between them. The CDR3 consists of 16 residues. In germline, CDR1 is MNHNS, CDR2 SASEGT. CDR3: CASSEAGGWGYNEQFF. In DNA form, the CDR3 reads TGTGCCAGCAGTGAAGCTGGGGGCTGGGGATACAATGAGCAGTTCTTC.

CDR3 DNA: TGTGCCAGCAGCCAGGCTAGCGGGGGGACCTACAATGAGCAGTTCTTC. Translated, it gives CASSQASGGTYNEQFF. The rearrangement joins TRBV3-1 (or the pseudogene TRBV3-2) to TRBJ2-1; 11 bases line up with TRBD2. With V trimmed by 3 bases and J by 2 bases, 3 bases remained unmatched. Germline CDR1 LGHDT, CDR2 YNNKEL (reference sequence). The CDR3 has 16 residues.

The gene calls are TRBV7-2 and TRBJ2-3; TRBD2 agrees at 8 bases. Germline V CDR1 and CDR2: SGHTA, FQGNSA. Losses at the gene ends were 5 bases for V and 3 bases for J; bases not matched to a gene: 4. The CDR3 length is 14 residues. The CDR3: CASSPGLATDTQYF. The CDR3 DNA reads as TGTGCCAGCAGCCCCGGACTAGCAACAGATACGCAGTATTTT.

Comments on this clone: Distinct nucleotide sequences in the sample also encode this CDR3. The V call is TRBV18, the J call TRBJ1-1; possibly TRBD1 for D (5 bases). Per germline, CDR1 KGHSH and CDR2 LQKENI. The CDR3 runs to 14 residues. Trimming removed 1 base at V and 1 base at J, with 7 bases between. For the CDR3, the DNA is TGTGCCAGCTCACCACGGGGCCCGAACACTGAAGCTTTCTTT. This sequence encodes CASSPRGPNTEAFF.

This clone was detected a few times. The chain carries TRBV11-2 and TRBJ2-1, with 9 bases identical to TRBD2. V trimming: 1 base; J trimming: 6 bases; junction bases outside the gene matches: 4. The CDR3 consists of 15 residues. Germline V gives CDR1 SGHAT, CDR2 FQNNGV. This chain's CDR3 is CASSLASGVGNEQFF. CDR3 sequence (DNA): TGTGCCAGCAGCTTAGCTAGCGGGGTGGGCAATGAGCAGTTCTTC.

The V gene is TRBV11-3, the J gene TRBJ2-7; D is unresolved. Germline V gene lookup returns CDR1 SGHNT and CDR2 YENEEA. The V and J ends lost 5 bases and 4 bases respectively, with 15 bases between them. This CDR3 region has 14 residues. Written as DNA, the CDR3 is TGTGCCAGCAGCCCCCGGCCCGGCGGATACGAGCAGTACGTC. It yields the protein CASSPRPGGYEQYV.

V usage is TRBV19 and J usage is TRBJ1-2; 12 bases align to TRBD1. V shed 7 bases, J shed 6 bases, and the junction held 12 bases outside the gene matches. The CDR3 consists of 16 residues. CDR1 LNHDA and CDR2 SQIVND come from the germline V gene (reference sequence). CDR3 sequence: CASTPRRDRGLNGYTF. CDR3 bases: TGTGCCAGTACCCCTCGGCGGGACAGGGGGCTTAATGGCTACACCTTC.

In DNA, the CDR3 is TGTGCCAGCAGTTACACAACAGGGGACACTGAAGCTTTCTTT. Encoded protein: CASSYTTGDTEAFF. The chain combines TRBV6-5 with TRBJ1-1, with 7 nucleotides matching TRBD1. Germline CDR1 MNHEY, CDR2 SVGAGI. The V gene end was trimmed by 2 bases and the J gene end by 3 bases; junction bases not matched to a gene: 3. The CDR3 runs to 14 residues.

Regarding this clone: Within the sample, other DNA sequences also encode this same CDR3. CDR3 in amino acids: CASSPGETQYF. DNA of the CDR3: TGTGCCAGCTCACCCGGGGAGACCCAGTACTTC. The rearrangement links TRBV18 to TRBJ2-5; the D is unclear. The germline V gene encodes CDR1 KGHSH and CDR2 LQKENI. The CDR3 totals 11 residues. Trimming took 3 bases from V and 5 from J, leaving 4 bases between them.

The J gene is TRBJ1-2, the V gene TRBV7-9; the match to TRBD1 covers 7 bases. CDR3 length: 16 residues. V shed 5 bases, J shed 0 bases, and the junction held 9 bases outside the gene matches. CDR1 SEHNR and CDR2 FQNEAQ come from the germline V gene (reference sequence). CDR3 in DNA: TGTGCCAGCAGCGGAGAACAGGGGCGACCTAACTATGGCTACACCTTC. Protein sequence: CASSGEQGRPNYGYTF. The variable domain in full, with the rest retrieved from reference TRBV7-9 and TRBJ1-2, is DTGVSQNPRHKITKRGQNVTFRCDPISEHNRLYWYRQTLGQGPEFLTYFQNEAQLEKSRLLSDRFSAERPKGSFSTLEIQRTEQGDSAMYLCASSGEQGRPNYGYTFGSGTRLTVV.